This T cell receptor beta chain came from a study of human T cells and chemical hapten exposure. This CDR3 is built from 16 residues. Germline CDR1 MNHEY, CDR2 SVGEGT. The junction had 7 bases not matched to a gene; V was cut back by 3 bases and J by 1 base. TCRdb re-called the RACE reads with MiXCR, one entry per CDR3 protein. The sample includes around 200,000 distinct CDR3 sequences, 25% to 30% seen only once; the top ten take about 2.8%. As to time point: pre-sensitization, week 0. Treatment here: therapeutic diphenylcyclopropenone sensitization with weekly scalp DPC. The source of this sequence is a woman between 25 and 40 years old with alopecia areata. Some clones in this sample may be carry-over from other donors' samples. This chain joins TRBV6-2 or TRBV6-3 and TRBJ2-3; TRBD2 matches 7 bases. The sequencing used whole blood, collected in connection with sensitization to the hapten diphenylcyclopropenone (DPC). This CDR3 reads CASSYPGREGTDTQYF. CDR3 bases: TGTGCCAGCAGTTATCCAGGGAGGGAAGGCACAGATACGCAGTATTTT.